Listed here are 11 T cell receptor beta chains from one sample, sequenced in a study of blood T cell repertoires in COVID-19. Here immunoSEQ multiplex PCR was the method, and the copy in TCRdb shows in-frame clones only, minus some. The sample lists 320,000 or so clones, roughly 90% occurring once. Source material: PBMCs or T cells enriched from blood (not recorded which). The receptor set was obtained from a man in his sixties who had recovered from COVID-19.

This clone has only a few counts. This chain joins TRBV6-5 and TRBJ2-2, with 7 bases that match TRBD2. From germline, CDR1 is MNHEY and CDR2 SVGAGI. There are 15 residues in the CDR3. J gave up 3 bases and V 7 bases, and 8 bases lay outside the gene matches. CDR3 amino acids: CASTWGGQDTGELFF. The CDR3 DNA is TGTGCCAGCACCTGGGGAGGGCAAGACACCGGGGAGCTGTTTTTT.

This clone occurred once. This chain's CDR3 is CASSTTSGIYNEQFF. As DNA, the CDR3 is TGTGCCAGTAGTACCACTAGCGGGATCTACAATGAGCAGTTCTTC. The rearrangement links TRBV19 to TRBJ2-1, with 10 bases identical to TRBD2. The CDR3 contains 15 residues. The V and J ends lost 4 bases and 3 bases, in that order; junction bases with no gene match: 3. Germline V gene sequence: CDR1 LNHDA, CDR2 SQIVND (reference sequence).

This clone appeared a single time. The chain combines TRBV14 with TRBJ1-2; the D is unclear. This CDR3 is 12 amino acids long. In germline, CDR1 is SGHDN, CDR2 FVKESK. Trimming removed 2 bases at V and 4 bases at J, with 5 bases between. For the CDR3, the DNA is TGTGCCAGCAGCCAAACGGGCTATGGCTACACCTTC. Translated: CASSQTGYGYTF.

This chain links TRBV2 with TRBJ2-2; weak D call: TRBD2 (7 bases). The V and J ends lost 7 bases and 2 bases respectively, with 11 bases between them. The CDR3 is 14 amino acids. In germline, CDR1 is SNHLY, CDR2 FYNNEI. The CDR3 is CASKSGTNTGELFF. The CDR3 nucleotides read TGTGCCAGCAAGAGCGGGACAAACACCGGGGAGCTGTTTTTT.

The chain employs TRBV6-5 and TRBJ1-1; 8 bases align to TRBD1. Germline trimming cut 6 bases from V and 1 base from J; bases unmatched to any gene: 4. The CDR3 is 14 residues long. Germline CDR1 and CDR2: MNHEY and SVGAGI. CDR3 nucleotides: TGTGCCAGCAGAGCCGGGACAGGGAACACTGAAGCTTTCTTT. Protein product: CASRAGTGNTEAFF.

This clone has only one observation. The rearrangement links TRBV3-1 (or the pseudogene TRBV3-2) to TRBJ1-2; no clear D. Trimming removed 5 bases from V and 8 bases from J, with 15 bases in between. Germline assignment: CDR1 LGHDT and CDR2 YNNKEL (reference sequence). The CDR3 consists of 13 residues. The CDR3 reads CASSTDGLKGYTF. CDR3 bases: TGTGCCAGCAGCACCGACGGACTCAAGGGCTACACCTTC.

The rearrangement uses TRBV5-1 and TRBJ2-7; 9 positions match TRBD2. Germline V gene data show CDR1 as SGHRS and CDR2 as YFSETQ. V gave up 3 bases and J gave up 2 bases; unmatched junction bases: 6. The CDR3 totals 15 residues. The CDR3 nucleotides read TGCGCCAGCAGCTCCGGACTAGCGCTAACCTACGAGCAGTACTTC. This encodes CASSSGLALTYEQYF. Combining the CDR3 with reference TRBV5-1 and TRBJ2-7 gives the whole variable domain KAGVTQTPRYLIKTRGQQVTLSCSPISGHRSVSWYQQTPGQGLQFLFEYFSETQRNKGNFPGRFSGRQFSNSRSEMNVSTLELGDSALYLCASSSGLALTYEQYFGPGTRLTVT.

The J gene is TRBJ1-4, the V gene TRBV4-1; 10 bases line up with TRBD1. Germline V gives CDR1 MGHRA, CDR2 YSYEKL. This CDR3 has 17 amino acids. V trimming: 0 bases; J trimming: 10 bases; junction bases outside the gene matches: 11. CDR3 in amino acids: CASSQELRDRGGGKLFF. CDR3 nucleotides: TGCGCCAGCAGCCAAGAACTCAGGGACAGGGGAGGTGGAAAACTGTTTTTT.

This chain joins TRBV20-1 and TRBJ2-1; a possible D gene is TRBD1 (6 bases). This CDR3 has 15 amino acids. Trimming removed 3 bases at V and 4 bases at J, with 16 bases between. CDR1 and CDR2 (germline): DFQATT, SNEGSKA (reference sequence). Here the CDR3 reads CSASYQGNGYNEQFF. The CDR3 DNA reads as TGCAGTGCTAGTTATCAGGGGAACGGATACAATGAGCAGTTCTTC.

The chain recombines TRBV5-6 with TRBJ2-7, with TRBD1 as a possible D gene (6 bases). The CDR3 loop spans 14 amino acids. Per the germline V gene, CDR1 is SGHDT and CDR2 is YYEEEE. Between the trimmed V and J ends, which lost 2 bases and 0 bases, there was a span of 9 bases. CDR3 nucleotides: TGTGCCAGCAGCTTCGGACAGAACTCCTACGAGCAGTACTTC. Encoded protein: CASSFGQNSYEQYF.

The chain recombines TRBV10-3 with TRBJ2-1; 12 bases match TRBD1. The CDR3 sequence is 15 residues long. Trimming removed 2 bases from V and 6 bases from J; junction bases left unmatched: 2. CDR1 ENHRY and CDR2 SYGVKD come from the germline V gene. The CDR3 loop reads CAISEGTGGFNEQFF. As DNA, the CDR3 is TGTGCCATCAGTGAGGGGACAGGGGGCTTCAATGAGCAGTTCTTC.